This T cell receptor beta chain was profiled in a study of cytomegalovirus exposure and HLA in healthy donors. In regard to this clone: What it recognizes is unknown.

The V gene's germline CDR1 is SGDLS and CDR2 YYNGEE. CDR3 length: 15 residues. V shed 3 bases, J shed 1 base, and the junction held 2 bases outside the gene matches. Findings and caveats of the study: Most TCRs appeared rarely, but some public TCRs recurred in many donors. The study put under 200 TCR beta chains on its list as cytomegalovirus-associated.

The study ran its PCR with 60 Vbeta and 13 Jbeta primers. Assay used: immunoSEQ multiplex PCR; TCRdb lists only in-frame clones, some missing. The sample includes approximately 110,000 clones, around 75% of them seen just once. When sampled, the donors appeared nominally healthy, though they likely had unrecorded immune exposures. This receptor was obtained from a man aged 55 to 70 in good health and CMV-seropositive. The chain recombines TRBV9 with TRBJ2-2; TRBD2 aligns across 8 bases. Material for sequencing was PBMCs. CDR3: CASSARGGNTGELFF. CDR3 nucleotides: TGTGCCAGCAGCGCCCGGGGGGGGAACACCGGGGAGCTGTTTTTT. Based on the CDR3 plus reference TRBV9 and TRBJ2-2, the full variable domain is DSGVTQTPKHLITATGQRVTLRCSPRSGDLSVYWYQQSLDQGLQFLIQYYNGEERAKGNILERFSAQQFPDLHSELNLSSLELGDSALYFCASSARGGNTGELFFGEGSRLTVL.